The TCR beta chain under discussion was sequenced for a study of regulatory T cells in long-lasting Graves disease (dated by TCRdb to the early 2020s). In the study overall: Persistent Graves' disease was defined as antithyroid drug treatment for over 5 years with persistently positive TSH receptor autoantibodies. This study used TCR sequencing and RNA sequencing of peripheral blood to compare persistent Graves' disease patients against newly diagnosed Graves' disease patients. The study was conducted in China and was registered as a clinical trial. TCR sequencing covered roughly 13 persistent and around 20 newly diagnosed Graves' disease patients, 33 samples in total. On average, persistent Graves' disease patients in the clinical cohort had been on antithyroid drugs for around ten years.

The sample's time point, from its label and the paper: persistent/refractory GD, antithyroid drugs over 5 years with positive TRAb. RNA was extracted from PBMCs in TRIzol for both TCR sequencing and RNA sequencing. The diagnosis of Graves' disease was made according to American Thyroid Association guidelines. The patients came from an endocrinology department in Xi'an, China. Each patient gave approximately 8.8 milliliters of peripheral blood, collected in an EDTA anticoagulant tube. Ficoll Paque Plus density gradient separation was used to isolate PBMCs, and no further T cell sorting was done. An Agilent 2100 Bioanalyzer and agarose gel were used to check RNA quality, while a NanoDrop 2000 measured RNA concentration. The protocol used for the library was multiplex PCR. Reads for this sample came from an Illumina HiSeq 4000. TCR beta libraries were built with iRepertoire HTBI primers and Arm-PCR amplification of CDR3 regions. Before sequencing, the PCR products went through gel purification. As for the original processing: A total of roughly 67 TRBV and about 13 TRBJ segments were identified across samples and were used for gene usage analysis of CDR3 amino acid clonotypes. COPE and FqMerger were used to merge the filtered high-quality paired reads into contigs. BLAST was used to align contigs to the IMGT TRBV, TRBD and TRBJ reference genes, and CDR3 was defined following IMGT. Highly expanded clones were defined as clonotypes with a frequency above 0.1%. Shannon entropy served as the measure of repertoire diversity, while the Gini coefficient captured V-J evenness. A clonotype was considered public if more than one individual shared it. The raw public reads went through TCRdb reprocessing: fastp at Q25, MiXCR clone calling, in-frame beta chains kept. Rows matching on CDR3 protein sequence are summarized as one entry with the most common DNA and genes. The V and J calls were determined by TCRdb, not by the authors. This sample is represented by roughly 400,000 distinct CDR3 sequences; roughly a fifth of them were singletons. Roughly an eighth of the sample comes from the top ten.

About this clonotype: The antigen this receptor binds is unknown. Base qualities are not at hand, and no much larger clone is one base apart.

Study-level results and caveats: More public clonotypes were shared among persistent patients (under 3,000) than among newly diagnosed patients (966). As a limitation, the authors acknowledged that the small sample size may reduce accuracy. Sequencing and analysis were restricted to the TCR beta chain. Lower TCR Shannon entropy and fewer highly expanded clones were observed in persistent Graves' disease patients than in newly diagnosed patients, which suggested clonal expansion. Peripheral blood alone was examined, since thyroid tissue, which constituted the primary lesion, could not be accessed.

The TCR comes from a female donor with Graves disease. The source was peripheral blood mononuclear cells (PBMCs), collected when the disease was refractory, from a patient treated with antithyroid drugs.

The CDR3 corresponds to CASSRRLASTSTDTQYF. The DNA is TGTGCCAGTAGTAGGAGGCTCGCGTCGACTAGCACAGATACGCAGTATTTT. The chain is assembled from TRBV19 and TRBJ2-3, and perhaps TRBD2 as D gene, on 5 matching bases. Reading the germline V gene (reference sequence) gives CDR1 LNHDA and CDR2 SQIVND. Cut back by 4 bases and 0 bases, the V and J ends lie 17 bases apart. The CDR3 goes from the cysteine to the phenylalanine over 17 residues. Only the CDR3 DNA is retained, 51 bases long and in frame from the first base.